What follows is one T cell receptor beta chain and its context. The antigen it binds to is not known. There are no base qualities to consult, and no much larger clone falls within one base. Patients with a history of autoimmune disease or receiving systemic immunosuppression were excluded from the trial. In every dose cohort, peripheral blood was drawn for TCR sequencing at baseline, cycle 4 day 1, and cycle 7 day 1. Samples came from an open-label, multicenter, first-in-human phase I dose-escalation trial of ivuxolimab. Adults with locally advanced or metastatic melanoma, renal cell, hepatocellular, or head and neck squamous cell carcinoma were enrolled in the trial. Before TCR sequencing, CD4+ T cells and CD8+ T cells from peripheral blood were sorted into separate populations. The data were obtained in a study of OX40 agonist ivuxolimab in advanced cancers. Study-level background: Ivuxolimab, which targeted the costimulatory receptor OX40 (CD134), was an agonistic, fully human IgG2 monoclonal antibody. Intravenous ivuxolimab was administered to patients every 2 weeks at six dose levels: 0.01, 0.1, 0.3, 1.5, 3 and 10 mg/kg. Of the roughly 52 patients in dose escalation, 19 had hepatocellular carcinoma, some 15 had melanoma, 9 had renal cell carcinoma and 9 had head and neck cancer. In the dose-escalation cohort, roughly four fifths of patients were male, and the mean age was about 55 years, with a range of about 23 to 90. Patients were allowed to have had prior anti-PD-1, anti-PD-L1 or anti-CTLA-4 therapy, and approximately 40% of the dose-escalation patients had previously received checkpoint inhibitors. Partial responses occurred in three dose-escalation patients, of whom one had hepatocellular carcinoma and two had cutaneous melanoma. The point of sequencing TCRbeta in the periphery was to test whether ivuxolimab changed TCR sequence diversity and drove clonal T-cell expansion. The paper reports the monotherapy dose-escalation portion (N ≈ 50 patients) of the phase I ivuxolimab trial. Results and caveats for the whole study, not just this receptor: In partial responders in the 0.1-3.0 mg/kg groups, normalized peripheral clonal expansion was found to be among the lowest, especially among CD8+ T cells. At doses of 0.1 to 3.0 mg/kg, clonal expansion of both CD4+ and CD8+ T cells in blood was seen between baseline and week 6. Low levels of normalized T-cell clonal expansion were also shown by some nonresponding patients. After ivuxolimab, more expanded clones were found on average in CD8+ T cells than in CD4+ T cells. The antigen specificity of the peripheral T cells that underwent clonal expansion was not determined.

CDR1 SGHDT and CDR2 YYEEEE were looked up in the germline V gene. The CDR3 covers 15 residues, taking in both the cysteine and the phenylalanine. Left in the record is the CDR3 DNA by itself, 45 bases read in frame from the first base. V trim: 1 base; J trim: 4 bases; unmatched bases: 5. Genomic DNA was isolated from the sorted cells so that the TCRbeta CDR3 region could be sequenced. TCRbeta CDR3 regions were sequenced using the immunoSEQ Assay. This immuneACCESS table, as held by TCRdb, lists in-frame sequences with V and J called but not all clones. Of the missing ones, under half trace to an unresolved V gene in checked studies; the others have no known cause. Here the sample has 110,000 or so clones; approximately 90% occur a single time. The top ten clones comprise approximately 0.63% of the sample.

The clonotype was recovered from an adult with an advanced solid tumor such as melanoma, head and neck, liver or kidney cancer. The sample consisted of CD4+ or CD8+ T cells sorted from blood, taken in a trial of the OX40 agonist ivuxolimab. The sequence links TRBV5-6 to TRBJ2-3; 8 bases in the junction line up with TRBD1. The CDR3 region has the sequence CASSLRTGIPDTQYF. The DNA reads as follows: TGTGCCAGCAGCTTGAGGACAGGGATTCCAGATACGCAGTATTTT.